This T cell receptor (beta chain) was recorded in a study of beta chain features in type 1 diabetes. CD4+ naive, central memory, regulatory and stem cell-like memory cells were sorted via CD45RO/CCR7/CD25/CD127/CD95/CD27. Since all of the isolated RNA was reverse transcribed, expressed TCRB transcripts were what got sequenced. Only in-frame clones appear in the TCRdb table, and some are missing; sequencing was by immunoSEQ multiplex PCR. The data show approximately 50,000 clones, 42% seen once. Germline CDR1 and CDR2: SGHVS and FQNEAQ. V was cut by 1 base and J by 6 bases, with 10 bases left in between. The CDR3 extends over 14 amino acids. This clone was observed a handful of times. Its antigen is not known. Study-wide findings and caveats: Type 1 diabetes patients showed a moderate but significant shortening of TCRB CDR3s in all four CD4+ subsets. Sequencing of cDNA might inflate the share of cells that strongly express TCR.

The genes are TRBV7-8 and TRBJ2-1, with a weak D call TRBD1 (5 bases). The sequence derives from a man in his thirties or forties with type 1 diabetes. The sequenced sample was Tregs from blood. CDR3 loop: CASSLGTLINEQFF. The CDR3 nucleotides are TGTGCCAGCAGCTTAGGGACACTTATCAATGAGCAGTTCTTC.